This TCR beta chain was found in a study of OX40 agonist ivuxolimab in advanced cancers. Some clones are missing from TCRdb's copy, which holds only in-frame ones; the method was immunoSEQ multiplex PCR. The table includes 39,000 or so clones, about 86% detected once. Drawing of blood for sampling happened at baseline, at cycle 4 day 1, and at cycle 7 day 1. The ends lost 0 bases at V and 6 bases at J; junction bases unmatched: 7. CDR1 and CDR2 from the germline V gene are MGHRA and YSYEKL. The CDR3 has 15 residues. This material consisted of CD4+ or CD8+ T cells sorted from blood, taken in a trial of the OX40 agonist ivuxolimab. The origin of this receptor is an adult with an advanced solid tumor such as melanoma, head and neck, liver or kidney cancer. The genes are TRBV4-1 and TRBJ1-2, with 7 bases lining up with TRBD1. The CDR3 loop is CASSQDRQGKDGYTF. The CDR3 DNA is TGCGCCAGCAGCCAAGACCGACAGGGTAAGGATGGCTACACCTTC.